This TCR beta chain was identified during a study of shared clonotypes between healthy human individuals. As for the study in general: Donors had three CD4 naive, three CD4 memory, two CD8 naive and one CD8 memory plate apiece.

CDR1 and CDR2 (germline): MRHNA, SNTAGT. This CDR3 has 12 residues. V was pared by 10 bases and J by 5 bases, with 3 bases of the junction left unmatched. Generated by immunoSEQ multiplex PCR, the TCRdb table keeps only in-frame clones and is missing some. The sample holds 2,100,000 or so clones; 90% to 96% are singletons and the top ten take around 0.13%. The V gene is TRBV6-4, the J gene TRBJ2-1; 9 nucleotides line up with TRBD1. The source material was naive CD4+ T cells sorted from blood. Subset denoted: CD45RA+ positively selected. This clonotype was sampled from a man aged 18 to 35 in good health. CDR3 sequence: CAIRTGDNEQFF. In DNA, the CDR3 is TGTGCCATAAGGACAGGGGACAATGAGCAGTTCTTC.